This T cell receptor (beta chain) came from a study of T cell responses to AZD1222 COVID-19 vaccine. TCRdb's table, derived via immunoSEQ multiplex PCR, lists solely in-frame clones and lacks some. The sample lists 150,000 or so clones, 90% to 95% occurring once. Material: peripheral blood, obtained on day 0 of AZD1222 vaccination. The sequence was collected from an adult in good health.

The CDR3 DNA is TGCGCCAGCAGCCCTACAGGGGCGGGAGAAAAACTGTTTTTT. Translating it yields CASSPTGAGEKLFF. The V and J genes are TRBV4-1 and TRBJ1-4; 7 nucleotides align to TRBD1. Germline CDR1 MGHRA, CDR2 YSYEKL. V shed 4 bases and J 8 bases; nucleotides not matched to a gene: 7. The CDR3 is 14 amino acids.